This TCR beta chain stems from a study of blood T cell repertoires in COVID-19. Libraries were prepared by immunoSEQ multiplex PCR; TCRdb keeps only in-frame clonotypes and omits some of them. The repertoire holds about 260,000 clones, with 80% to 90% as singletons. Germline CDR1 PRHDT, CDR2 FYEKMQ (reference sequence). The CDR3 is made up of 14 amino acids. Between the trimmed V and J ends, which lost 0 bases and 4 bases, there was a span of 10 bases. Sequenced input: PBMCs or T cells enriched from blood (not recorded which). This TCR came from a woman aged 18-29 years who had recovered from COVID-19. The V and J genes are TRBV13 and TRBJ2-7; tentatively, D is TRBD1 (6 bases). The CDR3 loop is CASSLGRGLYEQYF. DNA of the CDR3: TGTGCCAGCAGCTTAGGCAGGGGTTTGTACGAGCAGTACTTC.